This TCR beta chain was documented in a study of CD8+ T cells in alopecia areata. Study results and limitations: Sequencing of scalp tissue also captures the resident alphabeta T cells of normal skin.

Punch biopsies of lesional scalp, plus peripheral blood, were taken from alopecia areata patients. Isolated RNA was reverse transcribed into cDNA used as the sequencing template. Profiling relied on immunoSEQ multiplex PCR, and the TCRdb table lists in-frame clones only, not all of them. This sample carries about 11,000 clones, roughly three fifths of them seen once, and the ten largest clones take over 7.5%. CDR3 size: 16 residues. Germline V lookup: CDR1 SGHAT, CDR2 FQNNGV. V lost 5 bases to trimming and J lost 4 bases; unmatched junction nucleotides: 10. As regards this clone: No antigen is known for it.

Sequences were derived from skin, sampled at week 0. The receptor was derived from a human donor with alopecia areata. This chain connects TRBV11-2 to TRBJ2-1; 8 positions match TRBD2. The CDR3 reads CASSHLSGARYNEQFF. CDR3 in DNA: TGTGCCAGCAGCCACCTTAGCGGGGCAAGATACAATGAGCAGTTCTTC.